The sequence of this TCR beta chain was determined in a study of blood T cells in healthy people across ages. On the study more broadly: About one barcoded beta molecule per two T cells was the capture yield of template switching.

In this sample, this clonotype turned up a few times. The antigen is undetermined. Study-level points and caveats: Naive and antigen-experienced cells were not separated, limiting conclusive comparison. As age increased, TCR beta diversity per million T cells fell in a roughly linear fashion.

Every sample yielded at least 6 million isolated PBMCs. A J-beta primer mix and a sample-barcoded 5' primer were used in a second PCR of about 7 to 12 cycles. TCRdb re-analysed the 5' RACE reads in MiXCR, keeping a single row per CDR3 protein. The sample shows more than 1,400,000 distinct CDR3 sequences, approximately 42% of them seen only once. The material sequenced was blood. The source is a young woman in good health.

CDR3 region: CASSYLSRRGRGDTQYF. In nucleotides, the CDR3 is TGTGCCAGCAGTTACCTGAGCCGGCGGGGCCGAGGGGATACGCAGTATTTT. The rearrangement links TRBV6-6 to TRBJ2-3, with D possibly being TRBD2 (6 bases). The CDR3 is 17 amino acids. V was trimmed by 2 bases and J by 6 bases, leaving 21 bases between them. Germline V gene sequence: CDR1 MNHNY, CDR2 SVGAGI (reference sequence).